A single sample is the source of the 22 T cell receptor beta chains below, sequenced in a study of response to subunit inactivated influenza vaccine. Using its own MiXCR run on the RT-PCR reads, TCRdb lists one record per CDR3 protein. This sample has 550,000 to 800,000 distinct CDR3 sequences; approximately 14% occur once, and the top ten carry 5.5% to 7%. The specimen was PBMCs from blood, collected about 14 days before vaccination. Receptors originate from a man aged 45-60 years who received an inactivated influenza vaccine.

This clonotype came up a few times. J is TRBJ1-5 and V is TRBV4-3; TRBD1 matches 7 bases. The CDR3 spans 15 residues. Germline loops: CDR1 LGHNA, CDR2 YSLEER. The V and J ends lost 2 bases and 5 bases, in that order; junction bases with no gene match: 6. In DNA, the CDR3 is TGCGCCAGCAGCCAAACGGTGGGACAGCATCAGCCCCAGCATTTT. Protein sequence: CASSQTVGQHQPQHF.

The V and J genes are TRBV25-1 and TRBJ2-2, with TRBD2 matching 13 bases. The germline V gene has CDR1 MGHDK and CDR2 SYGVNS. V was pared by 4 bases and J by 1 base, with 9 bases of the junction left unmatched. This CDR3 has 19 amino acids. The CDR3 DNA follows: TGTGCCAGCAGTGCCCATCTCACTAGCGGGAGGGGGAACACCGGGGAGCTGTTTTTT. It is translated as CASSAHLTSGRGNTGELFF.

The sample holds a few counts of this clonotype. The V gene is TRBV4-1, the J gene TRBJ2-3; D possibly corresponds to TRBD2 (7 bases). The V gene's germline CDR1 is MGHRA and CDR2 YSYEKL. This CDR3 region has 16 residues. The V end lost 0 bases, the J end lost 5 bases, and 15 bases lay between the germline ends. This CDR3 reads CASSQDVGGRGDTQYF. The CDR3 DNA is TGCGCCAGCAGCCAAGATGTCGGGGGGCGCGGAGATACGCAGTATTTT.

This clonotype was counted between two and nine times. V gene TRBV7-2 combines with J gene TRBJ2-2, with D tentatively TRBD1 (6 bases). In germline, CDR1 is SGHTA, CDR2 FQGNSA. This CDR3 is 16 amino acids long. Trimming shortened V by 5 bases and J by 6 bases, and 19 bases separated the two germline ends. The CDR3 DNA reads TGTGCCAGCAGCGGAACAGGGTTCAGGCGGCCCGGGGAGCTGTTTTTT. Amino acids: CASSGTGFRRPGELFF.

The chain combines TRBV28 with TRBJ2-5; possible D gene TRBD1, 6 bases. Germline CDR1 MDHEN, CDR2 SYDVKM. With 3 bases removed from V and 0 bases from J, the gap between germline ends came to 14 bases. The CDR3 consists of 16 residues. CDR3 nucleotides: TGTGCCAGCAGTTTTCTGGGCAGGGGCTACCAAGAGACCCAGTACTTC. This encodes CASSFLGRGYQETQYF.

CDR3 in amino acids: CASSQEGFYSVGEQYF. Written as DNA, the CDR3 is TGTGCCAGCAGCCAAGAAGGTTTTTATTCCGTGGGGGAGCAGTACTTC. The chain has TRBV4-2 and TRBJ2-7; D call uncertain. The ends were cut back, 0 bases at V and 7 bases at J, with 19 bases in the middle. In germline, CDR1 is LGHNA, CDR2 YNFKEQ. This CDR3 has 16 amino acids.

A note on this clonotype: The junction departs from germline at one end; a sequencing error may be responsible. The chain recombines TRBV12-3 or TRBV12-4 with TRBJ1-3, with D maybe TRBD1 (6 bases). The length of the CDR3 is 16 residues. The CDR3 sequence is CASRLVGGRFGNTIYF. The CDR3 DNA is TGTGCCAGCCGTTTAGTAGGGGGGCGCTTTGGAAACACCATATATTTT.

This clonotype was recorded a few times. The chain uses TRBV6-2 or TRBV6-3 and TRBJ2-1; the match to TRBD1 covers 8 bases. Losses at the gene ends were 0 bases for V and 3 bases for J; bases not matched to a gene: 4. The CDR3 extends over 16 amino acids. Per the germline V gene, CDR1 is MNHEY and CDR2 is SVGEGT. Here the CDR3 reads CASSYSRDRFYNEQFF. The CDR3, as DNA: TGTGCCAGCAGTTACTCAAGGGACAGGTTCTACAATGAGCAGTTCTTC.

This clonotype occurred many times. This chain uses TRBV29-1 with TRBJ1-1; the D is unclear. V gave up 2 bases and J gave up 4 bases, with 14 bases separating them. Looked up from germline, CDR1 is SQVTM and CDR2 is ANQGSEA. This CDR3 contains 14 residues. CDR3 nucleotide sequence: TGCAGCGTTGAAAGTGGAGGGTTCGTCACTGAAGCTTTCTTT. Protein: CSVESGGFVTEAFF.

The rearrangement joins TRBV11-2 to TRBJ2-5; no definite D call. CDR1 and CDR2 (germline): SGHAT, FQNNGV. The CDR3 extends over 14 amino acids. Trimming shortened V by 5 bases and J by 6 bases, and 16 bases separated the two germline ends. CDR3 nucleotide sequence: TGTGCCAGCAGCCCCCAGCCGGGTACGAAGACCCAGTACTTC. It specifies CASSPQPGTKTQYF.

This chain's CDR3 is CASIGGPNTGELFF. The CDR3 DNA reads TGTGCCAGCATAGGGGGACCAAACACCGGGGAGCTGTTTTTT. The rearrangement joins TRBV9 to TRBJ2-2, with TRBD1 as a possible D gene (6 bases). The CDR3 contains 14 residues. The germline V and J ends were trimmed by 6 bases and 2 bases, with 11 bases remaining between them. CDR1 is SGDLS and CDR2 is YYNGEE in the germline V gene.

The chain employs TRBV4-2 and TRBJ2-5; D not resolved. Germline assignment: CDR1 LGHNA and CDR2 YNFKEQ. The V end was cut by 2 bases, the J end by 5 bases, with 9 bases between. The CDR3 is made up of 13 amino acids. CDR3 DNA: TGTGCCAGCAGCCAATATCCCTCTGAGACCCAGTACTTC. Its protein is CASSQYPSETQYF.

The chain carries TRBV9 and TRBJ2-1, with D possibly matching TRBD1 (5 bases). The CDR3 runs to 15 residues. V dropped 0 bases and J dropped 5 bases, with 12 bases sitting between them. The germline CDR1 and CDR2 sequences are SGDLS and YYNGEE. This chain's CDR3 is CASSVGQGNHNEQFF. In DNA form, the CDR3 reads TGTGCCAGCAGCGTAGGTCAGGGAAACCACAATGAGCAGTTCTTC.

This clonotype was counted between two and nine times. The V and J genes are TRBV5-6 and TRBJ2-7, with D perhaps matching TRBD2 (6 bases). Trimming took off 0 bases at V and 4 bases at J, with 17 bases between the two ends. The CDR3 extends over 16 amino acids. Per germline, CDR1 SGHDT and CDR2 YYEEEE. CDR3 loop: CASSLVDGGLSYEQYF. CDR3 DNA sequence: TGTGCCAGCAGCTTGGTAGATGGGGGGTTGTCTTACGAGCAGTACTTC.

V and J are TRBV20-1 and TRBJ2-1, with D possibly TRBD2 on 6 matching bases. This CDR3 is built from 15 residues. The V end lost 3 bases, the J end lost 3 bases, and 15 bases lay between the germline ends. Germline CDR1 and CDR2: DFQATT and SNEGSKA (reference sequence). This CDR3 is CSASPGGNGYNEQFF. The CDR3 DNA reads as TGCAGTGCTAGTCCCGGGGGAAATGGCTACAATGAGCAGTTCTTC.

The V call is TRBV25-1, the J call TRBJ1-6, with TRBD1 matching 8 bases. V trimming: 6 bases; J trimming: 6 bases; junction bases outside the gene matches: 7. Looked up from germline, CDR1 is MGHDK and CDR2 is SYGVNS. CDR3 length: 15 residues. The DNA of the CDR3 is TGTGCCAGCAGCCCCGGACAGGGTCTTAATTCACCCCTCCACTTT. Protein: CASSPGQGLNSPLHF.

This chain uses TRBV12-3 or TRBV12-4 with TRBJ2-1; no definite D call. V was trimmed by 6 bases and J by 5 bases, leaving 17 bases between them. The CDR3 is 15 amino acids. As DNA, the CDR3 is TGTGCCAGCAGATCGTGGACCTACGACGACAATGAGCAGTTCTTC. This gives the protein CASRSWTYDDNEQFF.

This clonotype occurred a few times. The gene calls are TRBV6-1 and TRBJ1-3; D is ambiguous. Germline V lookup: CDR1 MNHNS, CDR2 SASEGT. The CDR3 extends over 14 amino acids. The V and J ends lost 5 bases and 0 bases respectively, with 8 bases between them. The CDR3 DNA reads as TGTGCCAGCAGTACGACGGTCTCTGGAAACACCATATATTTT. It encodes CASSTTVSGNTIYF.

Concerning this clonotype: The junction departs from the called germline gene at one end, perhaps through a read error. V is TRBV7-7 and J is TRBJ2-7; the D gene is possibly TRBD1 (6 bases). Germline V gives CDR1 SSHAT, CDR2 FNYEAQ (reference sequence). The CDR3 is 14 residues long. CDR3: CASSPSWGHSEQYF. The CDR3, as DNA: TGTGCTAGCAGCCCAAGCTGGGGGCATAGCGAGCAGTACTTC.

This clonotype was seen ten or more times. The DNA of the CDR3 is TGTGCCAGCACATTTATGGGGACTAGCGGGAACCCCACCTACAATGAGCAGTTCTTC. It yields the protein CASTFMGTSGNPTYNEQFF. J is TRBJ2-1 and V is TRBV6-9, with 13 bases aligning to TRBD2. Germline V lookup: CDR1 MNHGY, CDR2 SVAAGI. The V gene end was trimmed by 7 bases and the J gene end by 2 bases; junction bases not matched to a gene: 14. This CDR3 comprises 19 residues.

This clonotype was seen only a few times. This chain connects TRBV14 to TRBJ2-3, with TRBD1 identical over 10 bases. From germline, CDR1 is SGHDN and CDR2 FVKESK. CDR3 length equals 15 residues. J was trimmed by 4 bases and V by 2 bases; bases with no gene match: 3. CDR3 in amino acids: CASSQRGTGADTQYF. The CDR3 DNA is TGTGCCAGCAGCCAAAGGGGGACAGGGGCAGATACGCAGTATTTT.

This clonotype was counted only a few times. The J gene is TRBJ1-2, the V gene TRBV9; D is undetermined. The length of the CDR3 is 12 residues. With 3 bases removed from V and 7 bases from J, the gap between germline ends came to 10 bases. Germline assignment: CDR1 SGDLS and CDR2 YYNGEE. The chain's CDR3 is CASSALGAGYTF. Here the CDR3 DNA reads TGTGCCAGCAGCGCCCTTGGCGCTGGCTACACCTTC.